This record covers a single T cell receptor beta chain. These data are taken from a study of control samples from healthy donors and cancer patients. Germline-derived CDR1 and CDR2 are SGHNT and YYREEE (reference sequence). The V end was cut by 2 bases, the J end by 7 bases, with 10 bases between. This CDR3 has 13 amino acids. Profiled with immunoSEQ multiplex PCR; TCRdb holds only in-frame clones, not every one. The profile covers around 82,000 clones, with roughly 90% appearing a single time and over 5.5% taken by the ten largest. The sample was blood. The receptor's source is a man aged 50-59 years in good health. The rearrangement joins TRBV5-4 to TRBJ2-1; perhaps TRBD2 as D (6 bases). CDR3 nucleotide sequence: TGTGCCAGCAGCTTCGACCGGGGGAATGAGCAGTTCTTC. This sequence encodes CASSFDRGNEQFF.